Listed below are T cell receptor beta chains from one sample, sequenced in a study of T cell responses to AZD1222 COVID-19 vaccine. Assay used: immunoSEQ multiplex PCR; TCRdb lists only in-frame clones, some missing. The profile shows 200,000 or so clones, 90% to 95% of them singletons. This specimen was peripheral blood, taken on day 0 of AZD1222 vaccination. These receptors came from an adult in good health. Each CDR3 is given with its conserved first and last residue. The D gene is left open where the match is weak. Clone size, where shown, is once, few, many, or a class for clones that have expanded.

d_gene: NA
abundance: NA
v_gene: TRBV14
j_gene: TRBJ2-7
CDR3nt: TGTGCCAGCAGCCAAGATCAATTCAAAAGGTACTTC
CDR3aa: CASSQDQFKRYF

d_gene: NA
abundance: once
v_gene: TRBV5-1
j_gene: TRBJ2-7
CDR3nt: TGCGCCAGCAGCTTGCAATTAGCTCTATCAAGCTCCTACGAGCAGTACTTC
CDR3aa: CASSLQLALSSSYEQYF

d_gene: NA
abundance: NA
v_gene: TRBV2
j_gene: TRBJ1-2
CDR3nt: TGTGCCAGCAGTGAAGCCTTGGGGGGGCCTATCTATGGCTACACCTTC
CDR3aa: CASSEALGGPIYGYTF

d_gene: NA
abundance: NA
v_gene: TRBV10-1
j_gene: TRBJ2-2
CDR3nt: TGCGCCAGCAGCCCGGTATCGTGGGAGCTGTTTTTT
CDR3aa: CASSPVSWELFF

d_gene: TRBD1
abundance: NA
v_gene: TRBV27
j_gene: TRBJ2-2
CDR3nt: TGTGCCAGCAGTTTAACAGGGGGTACCTTAAACACCGGGGAGCTGTTTTTT
CDR3aa: CASSLTGGTLNTGELFF

d_gene: NA
abundance: NA
v_gene: TRBV28
j_gene: TRBJ1-5
CDR3nt: TGTGCCAGCAGTTTAGATAACAGGGCCAATCAGCCCCAGCATTTT
CDR3aa: CASSLDNRANQPQHF

d_gene: TRBD2
abundance: NA
v_gene: TRBV9
j_gene: TRBJ2-1
CDR3nt: TGTGCCAGCAGTGGGACTAGCGGGACCTCCTACAATGAGCAGTTCTTC
CDR3aa: CASSGTSGTSYNEQFF

d_gene: TRBD1
abundance: NA
v_gene: TRBV30
j_gene: TRBJ2-1
CDR3nt: TGTGCCTGGAGTGTACGGACAGGATATTTTGAGCAGTTCTTC
CDR3aa: CAWSVRTGYFEQFF

d_gene: TRBD1
abundance: once
v_gene: TRBV5-4
j_gene: TRBJ1-1
CDR3nt: TGTGCCAGCAGCTTGGGGTCGGGACAGAGAATGAACACTGAAGCTTTCTTT
CDR3aa: CASSLGSGQRMNTEAFF

d_gene: NA
abundance: NA
v_gene: TRBV19
j_gene: TRBJ2-7
CDR3nt: TGTGCCAGTAGTAGCGGTGGCTACGAGCAGTACTTC
CDR3aa: CASSSGGYEQYF

d_gene: NA
abundance: NA
v_gene: TRBV27
j_gene: TRBJ1-1
CDR3nt: TGTGCCAGCAGTTTAGGACGGGGAGGGACTGAAGCTTTCTTT
CDR3aa: CASSLGRGGTEAFF

d_gene: NA
abundance: NA
v_gene: TRBV5-4
j_gene: TRBJ1-5
CDR3nt: TGTGCCAGCAGGAGGGGACGCGACAATCAGCCCCAGCATTTT
CDR3aa: CASRRGRDNQPQHF

d_gene: TRBD2
abundance: NA
v_gene: TRBV10-3
j_gene: TRBJ2-1
CDR3nt: TGTGCCATCAGTGAGTCGTTGAGCGGGAGGGGCTCCTACAATGAGCAGTTCTTC
CDR3aa: CAISESLSGRGSYNEQFF

d_gene: NA
abundance: NA
v_gene: TRBV9
j_gene: TRBJ2-2
CDR3nt: TGTGCCAGCAGCCCGAACACCGGGGAGCTGTTTTTT
CDR3aa: CASSPNTGELFF

d_gene: NA
abundance: NA
v_gene: TRBV27
j_gene: TRBJ2-2
CDR3nt: TGTGCCAGCAGTACTTACGGCGGAACGGACACCGGGGAGCTGTTTTTT
CDR3aa: CASSTYGGTDTGELFF

d_gene: NA
abundance: NA
v_gene: TRBV20-1
j_gene: TRBJ1-1
CDR3nt: TGCAGTGCTAGAGTGAACACTGAAGCTTTCTTT
CDR3aa: CSARVNTEAFF

d_gene: NA
abundance: NA
v_gene: TRBV2
j_gene: TRBJ2-2
CDR3nt: TGTGCCAGCAGTGGATTAACAGAAAAGAGTTTCACCGGGGAGCTGTTTTTT
CDR3aa: CASSGLTEKSFTGELFF

d_gene: NA
abundance: NA
v_gene: TRBV10-1
j_gene: TRBJ1-1
CDR3nt: TGCGCCAGCAGTGAGTCTAAAGGGGGTCGGACTGAAGCTTTCTTT
CDR3aa: CASSESKGGRTEAFF

d_gene: TRBD1
abundance: NA
v_gene: TRBV5-1
j_gene: TRBJ2-3
CDR3nt: TGCGCCAGCAGCTTACAGGGGCCTCCGGGCTCAGATACGCAGTATTTT
CDR3aa: CASSLQGPPGSDTQYF

d_gene: TRBD1
abundance: NA
v_gene: TRBV18
j_gene: TRBJ1-6
CDR3nt: TGTGCCAGCTCCCCCGACAGGGGATCTTCCCTCCACTTT
CDR3aa: CASSPDRGSSLHF

d_gene: NA
abundance: once
v_gene: TRBV28
j_gene: TRBJ1-3
CDR3nt: TGTGCCAGCAGTTTGTACAGTTCGGGAAACACCATATATTTT
CDR3aa: CASSLYSSGNTIYF

d_gene: TRBD1
abundance: NA
v_gene: TRBV27
j_gene: TRBJ2-7
CDR3nt: TGTGCCAGCAGTAGCAGGGGGCGGCAGACAAACTCCCCCTACGAGCAGTACTTC
CDR3aa: CASSSRGRQTNSPYEQYF

d_gene: NA
abundance: NA
v_gene: TRBV18
j_gene: TRBJ1-2
CDR3nt: TGTGCCAGCTCACCTACTTCTGGCTATGGCTACACCTTC
CDR3aa: CASSPTSGYGYTF

d_gene: NA
abundance: NA
v_gene: TRBV5-1
j_gene: TRBJ1-2
CDR3nt: TGCGCCAGCAGCAACAGGGATATGAGCTATGGCTACACCTTC
CDR3aa: CASSNRDMSYGYTF

d_gene: NA
abundance: NA
v_gene: TRBV30
j_gene: TRBJ1-1
CDR3nt: TGTGCCTGGAGTGCTGAAACGGTGAACACTGAAGCTTTCTTT
CDR3aa: CAWSAETVNTEAFF

d_gene: NA
abundance: NA
v_gene: TRBV28
j_gene: TRBJ1-5
CDR3nt: TGTGCCAGCCGCGGATCCGGTGGCAATCAGCCCCAGCATTTT
CDR3aa: CASRGSGGNQPQHF

d_gene: NA
abundance: NA
v_gene: TRBV9
j_gene: TRBJ1-5
CDR3nt: TGTGCCAGCAGCGTAACGGTGAGGTTGGAGGCTCAGCCCCAGCATTTT
CDR3aa: CASSVTVRLEAQPQHF

d_gene: TRBD1
abundance: NA
v_gene: TRBV30
j_gene: TRBJ2-7
CDR3nt: TGTGCCTGGAGTGCTGGTTTACAGGGGTCTTACGAGCAGTACTTC
CDR3aa: CAWSAGLQGSYEQYF

d_gene: TRBD2
abundance: NA
v_gene: TRBV3-1/TRBV3-2
j_gene: TRBJ2-1
CDR3nt: TGTGCCAGCAGCCAAAACCCGGGAGGGCAGAATGAGCAGTTCTTC
CDR3aa: CASSQNPGGQNEQFF

d_gene: NA
abundance: NA
v_gene: TRBV6-6
j_gene: TRBJ1-1
CDR3nt: TGTGCCAGCAGTTACGTGCAGGCCCTGAACACTGAAGCTTTCTTT
CDR3aa: CASSYVQALNTEAFF

d_gene: NA
abundance: NA
v_gene: TRBV7-9
j_gene: TRBJ1-2
CDR3nt: TGTGCCAGCAGCTTAGGACCACCGGGATCCGCAAATGGCTACACCTTC
CDR3aa: CASSLGPPGSANGYTF

d_gene: NA
abundance: NA
v_gene: TRBV28
j_gene: TRBJ1-4
CDR3nt: TGTGCCAGCAGTTTACAGGGCTTTCGGGAAAAACTGTTTTTT
CDR3aa: CASSLQGFREKLFF

d_gene: TRBD1
abundance: NA
v_gene: TRBV3-1/TRBV3-2
j_gene: TRBJ2-5
CDR3nt: TGTGCCAGCAGCCAAGATCTCAGGGGGAGACAAGAGACCCAGTACTTC
CDR3aa: CASSQDLRGRQETQYF

d_gene: TRBD2
abundance: NA
v_gene: TRBV28
j_gene: TRBJ2-7
CDR3nt: TGTGCCAGCAGTTTATTGGGCGGGAGAGGCTACGAGCAGTACTTC
CDR3aa: CASSLLGGRGYEQYF

d_gene: NA
abundance: NA
v_gene: TRBV7-9
j_gene: TRBJ2-7
CDR3nt: TGTGCCAGCAGCCCGGACCAGGGGGCTTCTAGCGGGCGAGAGCAGTACTTC
CDR3aa: CASSPDQGASSGREQYF

d_gene: NA
abundance: NA
v_gene: TRBV4-3
j_gene: TRBJ1-2
CDR3nt: TGCGCCAGCAGCCAAGATTCGGAGGGGGGCCTGGGCTACACCTTC
CDR3aa: CASSQDSEGGLGYTF

d_gene: TRBD2
abundance: NA
v_gene: TRBV9
j_gene: TRBJ2-7
CDR3nt: TGTGCCAGCAGCGTGGGCGGGGGTCCCTACGAGCAGTACTTC
CDR3aa: CASSVGGGPYEQYF

d_gene: TRBD1
abundance: NA
v_gene: TRBV4-1
j_gene: TRBJ1-2
CDR3nt: TGCGCCAGCACAGGGTCCAGCAGGGGGTCTTATGGCTACACCTTC
CDR3aa: CASTGSSRGSYGYTF

d_gene: NA
abundance: NA
v_gene: TRBV5-1
j_gene: TRBJ1-1
CDR3nt: TGCGCCAGCAGCGAGGGGGGACGGACGAACACTGAAGCTTTCTTT
CDR3aa: CASSEGGRTNTEAFF

d_gene: NA
abundance: once
v_gene: TRBV25-1
j_gene: TRBJ1-1
CDR3nt: TGTGCCAGCAGTGAATACGGGGGTCTAGGGGGTGAAGCTTTCTTT
CDR3aa: CASSEYGGLGGEAFF

d_gene: NA
abundance: NA
v_gene: TRBV29-1
j_gene: TRBJ2-1
CDR3nt: TGCAGCGCCCTGGGGCTAGCAGGAAATGAGCAGTTCTTC
CDR3aa: CSALGLAGNEQFF

d_gene: TRBD2
abundance: NA
v_gene: TRBV11-3
j_gene: TRBJ2-1
CDR3nt: TGTGCCAGCAGCTTACTAGCGGGAGACACCCACAATGAGCAGTTCTTC
CDR3aa: CASSLLAGDTHNEQFF